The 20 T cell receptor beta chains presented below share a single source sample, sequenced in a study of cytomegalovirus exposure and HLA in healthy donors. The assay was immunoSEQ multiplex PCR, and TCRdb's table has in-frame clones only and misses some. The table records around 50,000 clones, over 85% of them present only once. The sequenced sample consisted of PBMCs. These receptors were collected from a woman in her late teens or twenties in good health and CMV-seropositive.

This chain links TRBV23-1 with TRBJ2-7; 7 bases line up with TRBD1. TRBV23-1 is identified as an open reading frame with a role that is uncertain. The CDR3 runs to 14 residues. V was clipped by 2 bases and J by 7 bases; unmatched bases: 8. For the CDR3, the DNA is TGCGCCAGCAGTCAAGGGGGACAGAAGTATGAGCAGTACTTC. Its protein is CASSQGGQKYEQYF.

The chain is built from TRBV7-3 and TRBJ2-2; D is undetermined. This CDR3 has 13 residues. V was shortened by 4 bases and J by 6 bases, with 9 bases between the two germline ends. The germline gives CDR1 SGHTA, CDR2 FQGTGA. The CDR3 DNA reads TGTGCCAGCAGCTCCCCCGGGTCCGGGGAGCTGTTTTTT. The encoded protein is CASSSPGSGELFF.

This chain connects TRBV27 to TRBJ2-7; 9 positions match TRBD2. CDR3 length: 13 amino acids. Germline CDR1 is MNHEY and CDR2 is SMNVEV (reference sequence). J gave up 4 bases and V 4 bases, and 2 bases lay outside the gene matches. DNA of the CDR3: TGTGCCAGCAGTTCGAGCGGGAGGTACGAGCAGTACTTC. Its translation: CASSSSGRYEQYF.

The CDR3 coding sequence is TGCGCCAGCAGCCAAGATCGGGGGAATCAGCCCCAGCATTTT. Translation gives CASSQDRGNQPQHF. The chain uses TRBV4-3 and TRBJ1-5; tentative D call: TRBD1 (5 bases). The V gene's germline CDR1 is LGHNA and CDR2 YSLEER. This CDR3 has 14 residues. V gave up 0 bases and J gave up 4 bases, with 7 bases separating them.

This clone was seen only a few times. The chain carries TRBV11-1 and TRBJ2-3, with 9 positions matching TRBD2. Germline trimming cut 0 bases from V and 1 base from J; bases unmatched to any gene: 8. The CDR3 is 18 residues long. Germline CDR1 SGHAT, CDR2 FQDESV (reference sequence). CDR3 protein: CASSLAAGGPSGTDTQYF. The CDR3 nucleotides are TGTGCCAGCAGCTTAGCGGCGGGAGGGCCCTCCGGCACAGATACGCAGTATTTT.

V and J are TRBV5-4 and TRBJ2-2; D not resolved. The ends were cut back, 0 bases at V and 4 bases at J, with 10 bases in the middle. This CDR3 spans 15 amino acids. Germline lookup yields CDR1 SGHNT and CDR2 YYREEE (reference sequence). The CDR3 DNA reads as TGTGCCAGCAGCTTGGCGTGGGCAGGCACCGGGGAGCTGTTTTTT. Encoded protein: CASSLAWAGTGELFF.

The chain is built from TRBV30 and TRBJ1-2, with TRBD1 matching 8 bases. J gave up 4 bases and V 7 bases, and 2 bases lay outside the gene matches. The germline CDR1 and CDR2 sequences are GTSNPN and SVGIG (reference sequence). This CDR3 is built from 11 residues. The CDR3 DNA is TGTGCCTTCGGGACAGGCTATGGCTACACCTTC. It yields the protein CAFGTGYGYTF.

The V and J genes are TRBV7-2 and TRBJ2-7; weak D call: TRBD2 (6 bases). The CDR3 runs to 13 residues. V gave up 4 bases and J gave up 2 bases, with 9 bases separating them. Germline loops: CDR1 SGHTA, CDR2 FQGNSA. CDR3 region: CASSSWGAYEQYF. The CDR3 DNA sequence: TGTGCCAGCAGCTCCTGGGGGGCCTACGAGCAGTACTTC. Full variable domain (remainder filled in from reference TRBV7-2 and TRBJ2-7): GAGVSQSPSNKVTEKGKDVELRCDPISGHTALYWYRQSLGQGLEFLIYFQGNSAPDKSGLPSDRFSAERTGGSVSTLTIQRTQQEDSAVYLCASSSWGAYEQYFGPGTRLTVT.

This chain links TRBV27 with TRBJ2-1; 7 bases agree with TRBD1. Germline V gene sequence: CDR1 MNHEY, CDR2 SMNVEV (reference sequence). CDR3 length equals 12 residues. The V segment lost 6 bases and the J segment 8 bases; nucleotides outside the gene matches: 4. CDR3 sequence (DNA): TGTGCCAGCAGAATCGACAGGGATGAGCAGTTCTTC. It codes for CASRIDRDEQFF.

The DNA of the CDR3 is TGTGCCAGCAGTGGTGGAGGGGCGGGCACTGAAGCTTTCTTT. Translation: CASSGGGAGTEAFF. The rearrangement links TRBV25-1 to TRBJ1-1; TRBD1 is a possible D gene (5 bases). The V and J ends lost 4 bases and 4 bases respectively, with 13 bases between them. The CDR3 sequence is 14 residues long. From germline, CDR1 is MGHDK and CDR2 SYGVNS.

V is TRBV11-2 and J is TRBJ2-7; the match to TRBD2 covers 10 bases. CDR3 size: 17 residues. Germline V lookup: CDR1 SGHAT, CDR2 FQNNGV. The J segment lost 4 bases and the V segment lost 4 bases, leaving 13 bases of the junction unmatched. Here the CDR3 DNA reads TGTGCCAGCAGCTCGGACAGGGCCCGGACTAGCGGATACGAGCAGTACTTC. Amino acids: CASSSDRARTSGYEQYF. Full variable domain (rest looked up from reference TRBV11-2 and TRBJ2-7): EAGVAQSPRYKIIEKRQSVAFWCNPISGHATLYWYQQILGQGPKLLIQFQNNGVVDDSQLPKDRFSAERLKGVDSTLKIQPAKLEDSAVYLCASSSDRARTSGYEQYFGPGTRLTVT.

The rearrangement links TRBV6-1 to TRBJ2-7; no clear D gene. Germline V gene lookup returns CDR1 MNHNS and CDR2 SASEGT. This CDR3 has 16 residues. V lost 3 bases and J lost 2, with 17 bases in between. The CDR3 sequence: CASSDEFSSFAYEQYF. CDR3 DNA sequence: TGTGCCAGCAGTGATGAATTTAGCTCGTTCGCCTACGAGCAGTACTTC.

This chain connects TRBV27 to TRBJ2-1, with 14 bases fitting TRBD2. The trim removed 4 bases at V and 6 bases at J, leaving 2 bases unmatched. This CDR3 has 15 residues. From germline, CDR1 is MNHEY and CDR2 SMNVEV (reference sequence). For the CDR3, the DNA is TGTGCCAGCAGTTCCGGGACTAGCGGGAGCAATGAGCAGTTCTTC. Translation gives CASSSGTSGSNEQFF.

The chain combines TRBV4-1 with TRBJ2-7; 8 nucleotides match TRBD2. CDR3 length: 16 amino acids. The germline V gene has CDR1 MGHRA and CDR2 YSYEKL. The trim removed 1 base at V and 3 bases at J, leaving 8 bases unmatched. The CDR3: CASSQGGTRANYEQYF. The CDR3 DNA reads TGCGCCAGCAGCCAAGGGGGGACTAGGGCGAACTACGAGCAGTACTTC.

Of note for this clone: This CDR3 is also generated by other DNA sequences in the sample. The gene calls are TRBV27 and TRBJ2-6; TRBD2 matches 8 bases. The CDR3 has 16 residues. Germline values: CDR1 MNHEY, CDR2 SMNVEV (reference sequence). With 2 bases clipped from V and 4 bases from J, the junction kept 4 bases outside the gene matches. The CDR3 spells CASSLAGGTGANVLTF. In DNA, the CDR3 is TGTGCCAGCAGTTTAGCGGGGGGCACGGGGGCCAACGTCCTGACTTTC.

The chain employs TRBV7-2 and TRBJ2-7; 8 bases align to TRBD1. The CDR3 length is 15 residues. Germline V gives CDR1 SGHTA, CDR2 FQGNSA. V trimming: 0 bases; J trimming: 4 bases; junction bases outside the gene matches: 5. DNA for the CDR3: TGTGCCAGCAGCTTAGCGGCCGGGACAGGATACGAGCAGTACTTC. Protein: CASSLAAGTGYEQYF.

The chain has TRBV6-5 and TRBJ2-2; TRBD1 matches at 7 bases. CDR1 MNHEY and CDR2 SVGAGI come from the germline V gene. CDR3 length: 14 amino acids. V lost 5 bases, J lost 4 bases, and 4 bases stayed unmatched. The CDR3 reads CASSRGLSTGELFF. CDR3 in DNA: TGTGCCAGCAGTAGGGGGCTGAGCACCGGGGAGCTGTTTTTT.

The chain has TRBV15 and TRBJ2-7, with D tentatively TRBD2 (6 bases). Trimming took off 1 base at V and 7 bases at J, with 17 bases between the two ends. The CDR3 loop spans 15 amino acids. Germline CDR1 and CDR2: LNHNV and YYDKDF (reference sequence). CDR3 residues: CATSRVRGGMEEQYF. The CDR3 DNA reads TGTGCCACCAGCAGAGTAAGGGGCGGGATGGAAGAGCAGTACTTC.

This chain's CDR3 is CASSTPQGGTDTQYF. DNA of the CDR3: TGTGCCAGCAGTACCCCGCAAGGGGGCACAGATACGCAGTATTTT. The chain recombines TRBV28 with TRBJ2-3; a possible D gene is TRBD1 (5 bases). V was clipped by 5 bases and J by 1 base, with 13 bases between them. Per germline, CDR1 MDHEN and CDR2 SYDVKM. The CDR3 has 15 residues.

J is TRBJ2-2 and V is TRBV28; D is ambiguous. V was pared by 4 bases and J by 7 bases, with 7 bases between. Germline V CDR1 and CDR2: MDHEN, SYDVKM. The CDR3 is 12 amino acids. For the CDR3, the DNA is TGTGCCAGCAGTTCCCCCCTCGGGGAGCTGTTTTTT. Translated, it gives CASSSPLGELFF. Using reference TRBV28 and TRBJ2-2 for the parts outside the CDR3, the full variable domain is DVKVTQSSRYLVKRTGEKVFLECVQDMDHENMFWYRQDPGLGLRLIYFSYDVKMKEKGDIPEGYSVSREKKERFSLILESASTNQTSMYLCASSSPLGELFFGEGSRLTVL.